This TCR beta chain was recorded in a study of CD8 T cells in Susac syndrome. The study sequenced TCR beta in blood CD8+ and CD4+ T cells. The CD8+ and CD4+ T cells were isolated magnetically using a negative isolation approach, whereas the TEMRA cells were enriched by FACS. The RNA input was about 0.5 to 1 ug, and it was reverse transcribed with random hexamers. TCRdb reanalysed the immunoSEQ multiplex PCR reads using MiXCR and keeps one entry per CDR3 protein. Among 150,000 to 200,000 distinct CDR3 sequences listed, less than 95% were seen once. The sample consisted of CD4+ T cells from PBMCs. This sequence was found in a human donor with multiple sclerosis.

Written as DNA, the CDR3 is TGCAGCGTGGGGGGCCCTGGGGCCAACGTCCTGACTTTC. Translating it yields CSVGGPGANVLTF. The V gene is TRBV29-1, the J gene TRBJ2-6; D possibly uses TRBD1 or TRBD2 (6 bases each). The CDR3 sequence is 13 residues long. Germline lookup yields CDR1 SQVTM and CDR2 ANQGSEA. V lost 6 bases and J 2 bases, leaving 8 bases between the germline ends.